A selection of T cell receptor beta chains follows, all from one sample in a study of monozygotic twins with inflammatory bowel disease. From the 5' RACE reads, TCRdb lists one entry per CDR3 protein and no DNA. In all, the sample yields approximately 140,000 distinct CDR3 sequences. Sequencing was performed on blood. All receptors derive from a human donor with ulcerative colitis or Crohn's disease, or a healthy co-twin of an affected twin (not recorded which). Each CDR3 is given with its conserved first and last residue.

J gene: TRBJ1-1; V gene: TRBV9; CDR3 protein: CASSVEATGGYTEAFF
J gene: TRBJ2-7; V gene: TRBV20-1; CDR3 protein: CSAPRRTDYEQYF
J gene: TRBJ1-1; V gene: TRBV6-5; CDR3 protein: CASSYKAEAFF
J gene: TRBJ2-7; V gene: TRBV18; CDR3 protein: CASSLWSGDSSYEQYF
J gene: TRBJ1-1; V gene: TRBV29-1; CDR3 protein: CSAGGWAEGTEAFF
J gene: TRBJ1-6; V gene: TRBV28; CDR3 protein: CASSLGPPGQGDSPLHF
J gene: TRBJ2-3; V gene: TRBV9; CDR3 protein: CASTPSQGTQYF
J gene: TRBJ2-7; V gene: TRBV6-2/TRBV6-3; CDR3 protein: CASSYSTGLAGEREQYF
J gene: TRBJ2-1; V gene: TRBV7-2; CDR3 protein: CASSLGHRGYEQFF
J gene: TRBJ1-2; V gene: TRBV5-1; CDR3 protein: CASSLVREYGYTF
J gene: TRBJ2-7; V gene: TRBV14; CDR3 protein: CASSQGQADVYEQYF
J gene: TRBJ1-6; V gene: TRBV6-1; CDR3 protein: CASRGDRGRIFNSPLHF
J gene: TRBJ2-1; V gene: TRBV4-3; CDR3 protein: CASSQEGLRTPQFF
J gene: TRBJ1-2; V gene: TRBV19; CDR3 protein: CASSTTGGVGGYTF